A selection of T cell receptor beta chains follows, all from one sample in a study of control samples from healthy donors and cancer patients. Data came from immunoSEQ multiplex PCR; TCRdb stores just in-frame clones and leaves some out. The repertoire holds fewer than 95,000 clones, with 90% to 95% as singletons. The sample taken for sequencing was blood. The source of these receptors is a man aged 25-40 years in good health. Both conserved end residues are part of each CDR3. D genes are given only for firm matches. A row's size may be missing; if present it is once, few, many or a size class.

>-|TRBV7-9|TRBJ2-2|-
CASSFSPDTGELFF
TGTGCCAGCAGCTTTAGTCCTGACACCGGGGAGCTGTTTTTT
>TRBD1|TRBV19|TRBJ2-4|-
CASSMKGQGNTAKNIQYF
TGTGCCAGTAGTATGAAGGGACAGGGGAACACGGCCAAAAACATTCAGTACTTC
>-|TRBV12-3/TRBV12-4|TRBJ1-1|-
CASSLVGLGEAFF
TGTGCCAGCAGTTTAGTAGGGTTAGGGGAAGCTTTCTTT
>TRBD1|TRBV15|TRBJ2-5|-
CATSRGDRGSWETQYF
TGTGCCACCAGCAGAGGGGACAGGGGATCGTGGGAGACCCAGTACTTC
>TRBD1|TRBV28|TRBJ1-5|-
CASSLPGQGIQPQHF
TGTGCCAGCAGTTTGCCGGGACAGGGTATTCAGCCCCAGCATTTT
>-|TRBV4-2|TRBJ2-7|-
CASSQTTVIGNEQYF
TGTGCCAGCAGCCAAACAACCGTAATCGGAAACGAGCAGTACTTC
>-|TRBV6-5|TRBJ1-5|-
CASNLFYGAQPQHF
TGTGCCAGCAATCTATTCTACGGGGCTCAGCCCCAGCATTTT
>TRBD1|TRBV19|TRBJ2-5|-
CASSMGTGRETQYF
TGTGCCAGTAGTATGGGGACAGGGAGAGAGACCCAGTACTTC
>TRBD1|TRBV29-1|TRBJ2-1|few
CSSSGQGWVNEQFF
TGCAGCTCATCGGGACAGGGGTGGGTCAATGAGCAGTTCTTC
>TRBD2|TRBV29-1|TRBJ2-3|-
CSVVGASGHTDTQYF
TGCAGCGTTGTTGGGGCTAGCGGCCACACAGATACGCAGTATTTT
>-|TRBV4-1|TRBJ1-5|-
CASSLEGRGQDQPQHF
TGCGCCAGCAGCCTAGAAGGTCGGGGGCAGGATCAGCCCCAGCATTTT
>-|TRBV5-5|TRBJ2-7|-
CASSGDVKRPSYEQYF
TGTGCCAGCAGCGGGGACGTGAAACGCCCCTCCTACGAGCAGTACTTC
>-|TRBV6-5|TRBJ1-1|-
CASSWDTRNTEAFF
TGTGCCAGCAGTTGGGACACTAGAAACACTGAAGCTTTCTTT
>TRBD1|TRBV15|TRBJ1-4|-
CATSSHPGTGLSWGEKLFF
TGTGCCACCAGCAGCCACCCCGGGACAGGGTTGAGTTGGGGTGAAAAACTGTTTTTT
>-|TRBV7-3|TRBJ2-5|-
CASSLSPGGGETQYF
TGTGCCAGCAGCTTATCCCCCGGGGGCGGGGAGACCCAGTACTTC
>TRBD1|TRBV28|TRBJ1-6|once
CASSQDRAYNSPLHF
TGTGCCAGCAGCCAGGACAGGGCTTATAATTCACCCCTCCACTTT
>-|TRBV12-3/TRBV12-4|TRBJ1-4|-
CASKKAGKLFF
TGTGCCAGCAAGAAAGCAGGGAAACTGTTTTTT
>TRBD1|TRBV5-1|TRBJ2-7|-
CASRWGTANSYEQYF
TGCGCCAGCAGGTGGGGGACAGCGAACTCCTACGAGCAGTACTTC
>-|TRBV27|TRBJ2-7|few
CASKTTRHVYEQYF
TGTGCCAGCAAGACTACACGGCACGTCTACGAGCAGTACTTC
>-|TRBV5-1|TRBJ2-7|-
CASSPGRGVSYEQYF
TGCGCCAGCAGCCCGGGCAGGGGGGTTTCCTACGAGCAGTACTTC
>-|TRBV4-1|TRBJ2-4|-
CASRDIRDQNIQYF
TGCGCCAGCAGGGATATTAGGGATCAAAACATTCAGTACTTC
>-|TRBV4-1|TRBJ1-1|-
CASSLSNTEAFF
TGCGCCAGCAGCCTGTCGAACACTGAAGCTTTCTTT
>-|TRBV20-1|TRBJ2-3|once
CSASMLSTDTQYF
TGCAGTGCTAGTATGCTAAGCACAGATACGCAGTATTTT
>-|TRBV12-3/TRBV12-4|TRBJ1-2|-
CASRLGTAYGYTF
TGTGCCAGCAGGCTGGGAACGGCCTATGGCTACACCTTC
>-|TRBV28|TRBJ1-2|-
CASSTPPQGVGGYTF
TGTGCCAGCAGTACACCTCCACAGGGCGTAGGGGGCTACACCTTC
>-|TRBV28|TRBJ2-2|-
CASSFSGKNTGELFF
TGTGCCAGCAGTTTTTCGGGGAAGAACACCGGGGAGCTGTTTTTT
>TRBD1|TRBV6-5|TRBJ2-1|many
CASTGTGLNEQFF
TGTGCCAGCACCGGGACAGGGCTTAATGAGCAGTTCTTC
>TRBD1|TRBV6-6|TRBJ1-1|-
CASSPGQGGPEAFF
TGTGCCAGCAGCCCGGGACAGGGGGGACCTGAAGCTTTCTTT
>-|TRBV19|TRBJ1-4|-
CASKHEKLFF
TGTGCCAGTAAACATGAAAAACTGTTTTTT
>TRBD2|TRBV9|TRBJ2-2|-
CASSVATGTSGRANTGELFF
TGTGCCAGCAGCGTAGCAACCGGGACTAGCGGGAGAGCGAACACCGGGGAGCTGTTTTTT
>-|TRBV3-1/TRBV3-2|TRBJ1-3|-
CASSPDTSSGNTIYF
TGTGCCAGCAGCCCAGACACTAGCTCTGGAAACACCATATATTTT